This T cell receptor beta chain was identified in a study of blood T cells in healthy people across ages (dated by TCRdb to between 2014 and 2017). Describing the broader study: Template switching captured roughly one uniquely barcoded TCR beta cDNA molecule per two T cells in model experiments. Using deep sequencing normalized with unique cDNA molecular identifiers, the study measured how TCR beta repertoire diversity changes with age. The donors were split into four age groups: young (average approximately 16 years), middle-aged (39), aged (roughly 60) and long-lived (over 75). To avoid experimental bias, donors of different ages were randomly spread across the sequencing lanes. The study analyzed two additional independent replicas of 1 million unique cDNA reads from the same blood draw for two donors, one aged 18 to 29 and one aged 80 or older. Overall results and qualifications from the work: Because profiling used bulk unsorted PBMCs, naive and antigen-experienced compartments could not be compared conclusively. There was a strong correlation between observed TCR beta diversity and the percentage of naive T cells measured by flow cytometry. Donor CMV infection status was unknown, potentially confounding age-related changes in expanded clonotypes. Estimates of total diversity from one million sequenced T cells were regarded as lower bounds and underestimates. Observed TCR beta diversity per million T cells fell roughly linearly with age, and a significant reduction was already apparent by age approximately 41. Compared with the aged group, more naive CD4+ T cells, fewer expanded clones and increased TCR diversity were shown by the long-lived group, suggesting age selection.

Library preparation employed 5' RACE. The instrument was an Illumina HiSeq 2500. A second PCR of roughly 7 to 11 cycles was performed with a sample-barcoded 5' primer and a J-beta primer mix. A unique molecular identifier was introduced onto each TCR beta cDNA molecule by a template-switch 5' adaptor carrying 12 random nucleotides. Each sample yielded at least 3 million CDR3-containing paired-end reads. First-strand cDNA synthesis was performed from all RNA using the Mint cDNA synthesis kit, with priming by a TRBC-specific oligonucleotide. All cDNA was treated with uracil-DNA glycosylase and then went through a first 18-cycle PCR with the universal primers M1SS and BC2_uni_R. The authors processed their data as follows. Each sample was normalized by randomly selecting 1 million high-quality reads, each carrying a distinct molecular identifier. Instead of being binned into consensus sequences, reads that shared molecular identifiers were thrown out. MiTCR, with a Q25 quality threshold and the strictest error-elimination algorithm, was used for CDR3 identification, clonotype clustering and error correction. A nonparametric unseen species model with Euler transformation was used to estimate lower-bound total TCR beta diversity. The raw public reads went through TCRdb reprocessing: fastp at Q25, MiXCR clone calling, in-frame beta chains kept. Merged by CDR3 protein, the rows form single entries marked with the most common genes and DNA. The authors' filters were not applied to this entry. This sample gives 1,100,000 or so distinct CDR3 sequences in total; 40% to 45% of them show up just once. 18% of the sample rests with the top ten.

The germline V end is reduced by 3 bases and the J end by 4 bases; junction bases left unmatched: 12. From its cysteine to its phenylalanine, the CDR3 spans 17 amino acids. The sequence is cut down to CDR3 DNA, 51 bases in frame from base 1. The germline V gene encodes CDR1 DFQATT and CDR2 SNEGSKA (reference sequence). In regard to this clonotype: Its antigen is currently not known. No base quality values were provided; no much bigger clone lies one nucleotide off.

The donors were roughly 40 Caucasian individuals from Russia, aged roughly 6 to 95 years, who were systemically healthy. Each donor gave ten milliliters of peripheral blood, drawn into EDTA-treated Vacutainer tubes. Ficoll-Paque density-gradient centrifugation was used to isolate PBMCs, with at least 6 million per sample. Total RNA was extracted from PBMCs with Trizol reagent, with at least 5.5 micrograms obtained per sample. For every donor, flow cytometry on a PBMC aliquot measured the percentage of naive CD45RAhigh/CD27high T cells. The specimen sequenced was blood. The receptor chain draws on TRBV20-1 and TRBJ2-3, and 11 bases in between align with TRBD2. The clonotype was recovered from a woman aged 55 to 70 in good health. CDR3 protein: CSASEKASGRFADTQYF. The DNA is TGCAGTGCTAGCGAGAAGGCTAGCGGGAGGTTTGCAGATACGCAGTATTTT.